This T cell receptor beta chain was captured in a study of T cell changes during pregnancy in multiple sclerosis. Germline loops: CDR1 WSHSY, CDR2 SAAADI. The CDR3 has 13 amino acids. V dropped 0 bases and J dropped 9 bases, with 9 bases sitting between them. The data were produced by immunoSEQ multiplex PCR, yet TCRdb's version contains in-frame clones alone and is incomplete. The table lists some 70,000 clones, roughly nine tenths of them singletons. This material consisted of peripheral blood, taken in the second trimester of pregnancy. The chain links TRBV10-2 to TRBJ2-1, with D tentatively TRBD2 (5 bases). This sequence was found in a female donor with multiple sclerosis, enrolled in a pregnancy study. The DNA of the CDR3 is TGCGCCAGCAGTGAGTCCCTAGCCATTGAGCAGTTCTTC. Amino acid sequence: CASSESLAIEQFF.